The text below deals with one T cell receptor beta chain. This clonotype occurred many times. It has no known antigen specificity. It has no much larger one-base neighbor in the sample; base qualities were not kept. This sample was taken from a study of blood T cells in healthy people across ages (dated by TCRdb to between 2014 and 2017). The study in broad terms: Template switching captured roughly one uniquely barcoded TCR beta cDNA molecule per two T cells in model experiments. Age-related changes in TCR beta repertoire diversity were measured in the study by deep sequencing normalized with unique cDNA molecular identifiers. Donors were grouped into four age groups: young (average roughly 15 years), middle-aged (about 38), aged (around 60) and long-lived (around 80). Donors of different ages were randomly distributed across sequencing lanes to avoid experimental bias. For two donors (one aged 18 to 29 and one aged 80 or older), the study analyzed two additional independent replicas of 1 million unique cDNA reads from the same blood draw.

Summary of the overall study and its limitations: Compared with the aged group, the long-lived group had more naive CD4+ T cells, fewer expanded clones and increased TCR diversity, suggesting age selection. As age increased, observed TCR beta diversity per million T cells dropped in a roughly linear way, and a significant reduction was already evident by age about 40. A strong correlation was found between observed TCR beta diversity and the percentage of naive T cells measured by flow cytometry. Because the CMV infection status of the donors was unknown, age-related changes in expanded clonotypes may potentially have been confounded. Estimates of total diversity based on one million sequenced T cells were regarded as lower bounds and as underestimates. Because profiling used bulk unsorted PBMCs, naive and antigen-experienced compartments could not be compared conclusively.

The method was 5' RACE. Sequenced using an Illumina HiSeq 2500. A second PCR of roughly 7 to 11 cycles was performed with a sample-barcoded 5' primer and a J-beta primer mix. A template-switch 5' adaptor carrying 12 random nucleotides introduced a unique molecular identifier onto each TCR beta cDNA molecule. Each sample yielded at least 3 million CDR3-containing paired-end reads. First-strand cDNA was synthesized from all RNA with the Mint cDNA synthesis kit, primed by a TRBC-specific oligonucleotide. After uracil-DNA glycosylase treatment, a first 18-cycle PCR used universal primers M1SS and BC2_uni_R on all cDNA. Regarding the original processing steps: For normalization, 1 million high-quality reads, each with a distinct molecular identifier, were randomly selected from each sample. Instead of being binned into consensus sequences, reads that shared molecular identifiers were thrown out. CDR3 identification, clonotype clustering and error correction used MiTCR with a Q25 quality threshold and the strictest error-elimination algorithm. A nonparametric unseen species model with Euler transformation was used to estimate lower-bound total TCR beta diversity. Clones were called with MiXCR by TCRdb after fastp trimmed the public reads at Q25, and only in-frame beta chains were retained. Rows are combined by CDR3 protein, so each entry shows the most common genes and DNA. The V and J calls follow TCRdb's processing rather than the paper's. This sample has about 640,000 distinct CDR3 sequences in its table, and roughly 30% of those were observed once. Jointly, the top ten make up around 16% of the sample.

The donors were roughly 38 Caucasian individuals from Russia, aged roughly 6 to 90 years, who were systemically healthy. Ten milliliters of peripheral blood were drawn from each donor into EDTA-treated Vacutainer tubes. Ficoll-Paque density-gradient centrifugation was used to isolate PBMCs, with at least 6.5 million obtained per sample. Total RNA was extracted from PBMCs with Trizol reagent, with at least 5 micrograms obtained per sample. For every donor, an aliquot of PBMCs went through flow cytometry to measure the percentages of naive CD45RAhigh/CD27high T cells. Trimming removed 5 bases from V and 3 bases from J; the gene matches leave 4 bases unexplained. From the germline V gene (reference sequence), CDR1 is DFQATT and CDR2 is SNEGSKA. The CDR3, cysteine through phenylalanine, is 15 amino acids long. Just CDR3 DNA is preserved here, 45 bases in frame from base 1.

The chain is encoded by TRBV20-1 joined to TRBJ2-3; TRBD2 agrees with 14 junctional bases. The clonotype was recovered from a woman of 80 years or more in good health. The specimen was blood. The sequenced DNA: TGCAGTGCTTCCGGACTAGCGGGGGGAACAGATACGCAGTATTTT. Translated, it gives CSASGLAGGTDTQYF.